This T cell receptor beta chain came from a study of technical replicates of blood from a few donors. This CDR3 has 16 amino acids. The germline gives CDR1 KGHSH, CDR2 LQKENI. Germline trimming cut 2 bases from V and 6 bases from J; bases unmatched to any gene: 12. TCRdb keeps only in-frame clones here, not all; method: immunoSEQ multiplex PCR. The data show 75,000 to 90,000 clones, with just over 90% seen just once and 0.25% held by the top ten. The specimen was T cells isolated from PBMCs. The J gene is TRBJ2-7, the V gene TRBV18; 8 bases are shared with TRBD1. This receptor was identified in a human donor in good health. The CDR3 spells CASSPVRGQGVIEQYF. DNA for the CDR3: TGTGCCAGCTCACCAGTTAGAGGACAGGGTGTCATCGAGCAGTACTTC.